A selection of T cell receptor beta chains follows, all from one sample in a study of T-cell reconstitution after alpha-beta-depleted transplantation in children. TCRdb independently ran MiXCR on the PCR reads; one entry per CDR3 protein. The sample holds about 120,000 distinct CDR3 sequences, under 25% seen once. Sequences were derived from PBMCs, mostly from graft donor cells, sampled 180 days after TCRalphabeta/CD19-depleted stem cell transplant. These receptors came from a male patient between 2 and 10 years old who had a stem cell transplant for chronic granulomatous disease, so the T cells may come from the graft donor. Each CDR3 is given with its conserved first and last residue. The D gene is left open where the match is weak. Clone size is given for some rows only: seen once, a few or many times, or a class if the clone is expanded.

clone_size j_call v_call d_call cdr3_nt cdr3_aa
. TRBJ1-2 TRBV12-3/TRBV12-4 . TGTGCCAGCAGCTTGACCGCATCATGGGGGTCCGCCTATGGCTACACCTTC CASSLTASWGSAYGYTF
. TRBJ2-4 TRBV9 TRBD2 TGTGCCAGCAGCGTAGCATGGACTAGCAACATTCAGTACTTC CASSVAWTSNIQYF
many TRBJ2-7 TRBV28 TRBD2 TGTGCCAGCAGCATAGCGGGAGAGGTGTACGAGCAGTACTTC CASSIAGEVYEQYF
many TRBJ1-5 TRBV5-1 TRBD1 TGCGCCAGGTGGGGACAGGGGCTAAATCAGCCCCAGCATTTT CARWGQGLNQPQHF
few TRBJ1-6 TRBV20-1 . TGCAGTGCTAGAGGGGTACAGACCTATAATTCACCCCTCCACTTT CSARGVQTYNSPLHF
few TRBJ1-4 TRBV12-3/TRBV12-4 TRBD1 TGTGCCAGCAGTCTGGGACAGGGTGCTAATGAAAAACTGTTTTTT CASSLGQGANEKLFF
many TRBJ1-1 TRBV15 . TGTGCCACCAGCAGAGAACCCCTCGAACGTGGCTACACTGAAGCTTTCTTT CATSREPLERGYTEAFF
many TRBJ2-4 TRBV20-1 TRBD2 TGCAGTGCTAGCCAAATTTCTAGCGGAATCAAAAACATTCAGTACTTC CSASQISSGIKNIQYF
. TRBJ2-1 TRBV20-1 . TGCAGTGCTAGAAAGTCGACAGAGCAGTTCTTC CSARKSTEQFF
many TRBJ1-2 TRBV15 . TGTGCCACCAGCGACCCCAGGGGTTGGTATGGCTACACCTTC CATSDPRGWYGYTF
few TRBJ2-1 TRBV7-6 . TGTGCCAGCAGCTTGCGCCCCCAGGGGCTCAATGAGCAGTTCTTC CASSLRPQGLNEQFF
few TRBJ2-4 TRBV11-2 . TGTGCCAGCAGCTTACTACTCGGGAGCCAAAACATTCAGTACTTC CASSLLLGSQNIQYF
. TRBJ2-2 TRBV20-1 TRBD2 TGCAGTGCTAGAGATCAGCTTCGTGGGGGACTAGCGGGAGTGAACACCGGGGAGCTGTTTTTT CSARDQLRGGLAGVNTGELFF
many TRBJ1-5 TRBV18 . TGTGCCAGCTCACCATCGACAGCTAATAGCAATCAGCCCCAGCATTTT CASSPSTANSNQPQHF
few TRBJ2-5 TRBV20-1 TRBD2 TGCAGTGCTAGAGATTTTCCGGGAGGTGTTAAAGAGACCCAGTACTTC CSARDFPGGVKETQYF
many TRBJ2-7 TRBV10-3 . TGTGCCATCAGTTCCCACTACGAGCAGTACTTC CAISSHYEQYF
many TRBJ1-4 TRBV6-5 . TGTGCCAGCAGTTCGGTGACCGGTGAAAAACTGTTTTTT CASSSVTGEKLFF